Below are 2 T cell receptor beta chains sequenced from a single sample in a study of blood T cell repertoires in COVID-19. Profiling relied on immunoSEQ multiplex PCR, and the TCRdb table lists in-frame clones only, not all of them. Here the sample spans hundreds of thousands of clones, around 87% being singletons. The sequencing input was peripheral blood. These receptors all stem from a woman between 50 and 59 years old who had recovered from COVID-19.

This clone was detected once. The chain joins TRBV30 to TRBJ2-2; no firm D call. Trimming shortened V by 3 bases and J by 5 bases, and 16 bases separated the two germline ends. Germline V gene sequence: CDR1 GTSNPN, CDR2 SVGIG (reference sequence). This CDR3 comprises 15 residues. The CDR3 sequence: CAWSLAVTRTGELFF. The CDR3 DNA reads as TGTGCCTGGAGCCTGGCTGTGACTCGAACCGGGGAGCTGTTTTTT.

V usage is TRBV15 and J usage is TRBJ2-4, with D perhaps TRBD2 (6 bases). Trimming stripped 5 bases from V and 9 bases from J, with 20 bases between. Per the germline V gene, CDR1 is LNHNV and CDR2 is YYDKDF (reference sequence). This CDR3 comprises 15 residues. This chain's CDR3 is CATSPRGAVDGIQYF. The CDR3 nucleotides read TGTGCCACCAGCCCCCGCGGGGCAGTAGATGGCATTCAGTACTTC.